This TCR beta chain was retrieved from a study of blood T cell repertoires in COVID-19. Study-wide background: The origin of the acute and convalescent COVID-19 samples was the United States, Italy and Spain. PBMCs, B-cell-depleted T cells, or T cells provided the cDNA or gDNA that made up the material.

Original data processing: Reference gene primer amplification gave nucleated cell count estimates. Here immunoSEQ multiplex PCR was the method, and the copy in TCRdb shows in-frame clones only, minus some. The V and J calls and clone size are taken from that table; D and trimming were inferred from the DNA. The table includes 200,000 to 300,000 clones, roughly 86% detected once. The V end was cut by 4 bases, the J end by 0 bases, with 13 bases between. The germline CDR1 and CDR2 sequences are SQVTM and ANQGSEA. The CDR3 is 15 amino acids. The specimen sequenced was peripheral blood. The TCR comes from a man aged 50-59 years with acute or convalescent COVID-19. This chain links TRBV29-1 with TRBJ1-5; D gene uncertain. As DNA, the CDR3 is TGCAGCGTTGTTGAGGGCGGTTCTAGCAATCAGCCCCAGCATTTT. It translates to CSVVEGGSSNQPQHF.